The 4 T cell receptor beta chains below all came from one sample that was sequenced in a study of T cell responses to AZD1222 COVID-19 vaccine. Sequencing used immunoSEQ multiplex PCR; TCRdb keeps in-frame clones, though not all of them. Here the sample spans around 80,000 clones, 80% to 90% being singletons. Specimen: peripheral blood, collected 28 days after the second AZD1222 dose. The receptors originated from an adult who received the AZD1222 COVID-19 vaccine.

CDR3 loop: CASMGGMIGSSYEQYF. Here the CDR3 DNA reads TGTGCCAGCATGGGGGGGATGATTGGAAGCTCCTACGAGCAGTACTTC. The chain uses TRBV28 and TRBJ2-7; 7 nucleotides align to TRBD2. V lost 7 bases to trimming and J lost 0 bases; unmatched junction nucleotides: 12. The germline V gene has CDR1 MDHEN and CDR2 SYDVKM. The CDR3 has 16 residues.

This clone showed up just once. V gene TRBV12-3 or TRBV12-4 combines with J gene TRBJ2-7; possibly TRBD2 for D (6 bases). The CDR3 spans 13 residues. The V and J ends lost 0 bases and 6 bases respectively, with 9 bases between them. CDR3 protein: CASSLAGRGEQYF. CDR3 sequence (DNA): TGTGCCAGCAGTTTAGCGGGGCGGGGCGAGCAGTACTTC.

The V call is TRBV5-4, the J call TRBJ2-7; D is undetermined. CDR1 and CDR2 from the germline V gene are SGHNT and YYREEE (reference sequence). Trimming stripped 0 bases from V and 1 base from J, with 8 bases between. The CDR3 consists of 14 residues. The CDR3 sequence is CASSLDPGSYEQYF. The CDR3 nucleotides read TGTGCCAGCAGCTTGGATCCTGGATCCTACGAGCAGTACTTC. Together with reference TRBV5-4 and TRBJ2-7, the CDR3 gives the full variable domain: ETGVTQSPTHLIKTRGQQVTLRCSSQSGHNTVSWYQQALGQGPQFIFQYYREEENGRGNFPPRFSGLQFPNYSSELNVNALELDDSALYLCASSLDPGSYEQYFGPGTRLTVT.

The chain has TRBV7-8 and TRBJ2-7, with 7 nucleotides matching TRBD1. The V gene end was trimmed by 4 bases and the J gene end by 5 bases; junction bases not matched to a gene: 14. CDR3 length equals 16 residues. Germline V gene lookup returns CDR1 SGHVS and CDR2 FQNEAQ. The CDR3 DNA sequence: TGTGCCAGCAGCTCAGGGACAAAACAGGGGTACCACGAGCAGTACTTC. It is translated as CASSSGTKQGYHEQYF.